This T cell receptor beta chain was found in a study of blood T cell repertoires in COVID-19. Trimming left V 0 bases short and J 0 bases short, with 12 bases between. CDR1 and CDR2 from the germline V gene are LGHNA and YSLEER. The CDR3 sequence is 16 residues long. Original data processing: Amplifying reference gene primers gave estimates of nucleated cell counts. Libraries were prepared by immunoSEQ multiplex PCR; TCRdb keeps only in-frame clonotypes and omits some of them. The D gene and trimming were derived from the DNA, and the V and J assignments and clone size from that table. Of 430,000 or so clones listed, around nine tenths are singletons.

Sequences were obtained from PBMCs or T cells enriched from blood (not recorded which). This receptor was taken from a woman between 18 and 29 years old who had been exposed to COVID-19. The chain employs TRBV4-3 and TRBJ2-7; tentative D call: TRBD1 (5 bases). The CDR3 spells CASSQENHRSSYEQYF. The CDR3 region has the DNA TGCGCCAGCAGCCAAGAAAATCACAGGAGCTCCTACGAGCAGTACTTC.